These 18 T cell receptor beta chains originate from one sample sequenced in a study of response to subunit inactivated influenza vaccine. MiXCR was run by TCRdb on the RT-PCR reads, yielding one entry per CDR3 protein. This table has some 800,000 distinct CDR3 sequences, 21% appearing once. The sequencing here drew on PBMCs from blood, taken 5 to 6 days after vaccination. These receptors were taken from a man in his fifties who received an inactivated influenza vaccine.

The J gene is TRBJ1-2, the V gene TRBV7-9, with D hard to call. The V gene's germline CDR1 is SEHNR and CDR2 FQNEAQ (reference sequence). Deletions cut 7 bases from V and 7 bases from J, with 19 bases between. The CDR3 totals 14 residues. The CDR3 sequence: CASTKSFPEGGYTF. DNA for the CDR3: TGTGCCAGCACTAAGTCCTTTCCTGAGGGTGGCTACACCTTC.

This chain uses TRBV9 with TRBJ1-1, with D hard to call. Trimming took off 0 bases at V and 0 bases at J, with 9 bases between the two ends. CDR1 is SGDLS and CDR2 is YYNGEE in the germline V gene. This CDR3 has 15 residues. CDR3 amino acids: CASSVVHGMNTEAFF. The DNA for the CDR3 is TGTGCCAGCAGCGTAGTGCACGGAATGAACACTGAAGCTTTCTTT.

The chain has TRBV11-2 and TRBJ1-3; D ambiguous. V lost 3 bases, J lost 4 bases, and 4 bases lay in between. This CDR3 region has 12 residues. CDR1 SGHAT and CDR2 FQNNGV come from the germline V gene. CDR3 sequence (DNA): TGTGCCAGCAGCTTCGAAGGAAACACCATATATTTT. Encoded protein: CASSFEGNTIYF.

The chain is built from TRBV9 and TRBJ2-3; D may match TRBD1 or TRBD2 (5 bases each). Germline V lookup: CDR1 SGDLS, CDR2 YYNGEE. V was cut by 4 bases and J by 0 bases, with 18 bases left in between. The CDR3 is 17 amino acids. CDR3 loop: CASSFGTRRSSTDTQYF. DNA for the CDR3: TGTGCCAGCAGCTTCGGGACGAGAAGATCTAGCACAGATACGCAGTATTTT.

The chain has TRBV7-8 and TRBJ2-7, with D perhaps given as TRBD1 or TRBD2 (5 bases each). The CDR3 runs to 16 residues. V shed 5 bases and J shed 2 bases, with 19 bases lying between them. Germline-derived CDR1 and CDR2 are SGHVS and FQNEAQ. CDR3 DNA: TGTGCCAGCAGCGGAGCCCCCGGGACGCCAACCTACGAGCAGTACTTC. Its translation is CASSGAPGTPTYEQYF.

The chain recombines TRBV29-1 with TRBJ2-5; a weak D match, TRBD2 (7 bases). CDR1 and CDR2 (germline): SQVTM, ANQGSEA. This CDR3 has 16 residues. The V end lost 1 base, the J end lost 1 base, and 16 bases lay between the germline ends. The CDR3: CSVEVLGGPFQETQYF. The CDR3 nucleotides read TGCAGCGTTGAAGTCTTGGGGGGGCCGTTCCAAGAGACCCAGTACTTC.

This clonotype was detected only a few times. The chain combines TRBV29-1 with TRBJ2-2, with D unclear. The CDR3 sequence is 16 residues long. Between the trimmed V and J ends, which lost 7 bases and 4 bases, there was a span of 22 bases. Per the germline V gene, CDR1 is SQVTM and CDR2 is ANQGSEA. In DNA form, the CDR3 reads TGCAGCGCCCAGGTTTTTCGGCGGAGAACCACCGGGGAGCTGTTTTTT. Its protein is CSAQVFRRRTTGELFF.

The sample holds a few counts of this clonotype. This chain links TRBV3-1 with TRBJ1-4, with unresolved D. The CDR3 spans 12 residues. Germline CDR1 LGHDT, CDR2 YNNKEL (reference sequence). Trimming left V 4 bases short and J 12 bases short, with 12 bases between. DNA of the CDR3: TGTGCCAGCAGCCTCCTGGGTAGGGAACTGTTTTTT. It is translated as CASSLLGRELFF.

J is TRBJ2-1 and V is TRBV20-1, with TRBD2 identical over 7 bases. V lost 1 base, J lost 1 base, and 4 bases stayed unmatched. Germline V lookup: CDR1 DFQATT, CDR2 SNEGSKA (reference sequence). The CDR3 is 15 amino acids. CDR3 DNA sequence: TGCAGTGCTAGAGGACTAGCTAAATCCTACAATGAGCAGTTCTTC. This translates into CSARGLAKSYNEQFF.

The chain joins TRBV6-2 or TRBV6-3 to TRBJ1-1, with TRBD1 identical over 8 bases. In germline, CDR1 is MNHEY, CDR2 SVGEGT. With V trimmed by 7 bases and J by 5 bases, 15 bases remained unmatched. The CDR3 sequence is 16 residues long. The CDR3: CASTETPGTGETEAFF. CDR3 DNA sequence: TGTGCCAGCACCGAGACCCCCGGGACAGGAGAAACTGAAGCTTTCTTT.

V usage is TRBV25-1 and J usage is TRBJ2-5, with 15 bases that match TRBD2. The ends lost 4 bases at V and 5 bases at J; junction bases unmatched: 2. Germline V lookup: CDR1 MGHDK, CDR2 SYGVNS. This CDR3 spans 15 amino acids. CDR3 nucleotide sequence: TGTGCCAGCAGTGGGACTAGCGGGGGGGTTGAGACCCAGTACTTC. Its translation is CASSGTSGGVETQYF.

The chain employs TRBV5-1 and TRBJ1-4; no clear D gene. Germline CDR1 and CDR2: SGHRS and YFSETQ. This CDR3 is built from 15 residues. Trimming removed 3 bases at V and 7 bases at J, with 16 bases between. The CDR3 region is CASSSEARRVEKLFF. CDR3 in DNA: TGCGCCAGCAGCTCCGAAGCACGGCGCGTTGAAAAACTGTTTTTT.

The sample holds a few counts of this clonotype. In DNA form, the CDR3 reads TGCAGTGCTCTTGGCAGGGGGGTCTACGAGCAGTACTTC. Protein: CSALGRGVYEQYF. The rearrangement uses TRBV20-1 and TRBJ2-7, with D possibly TRBD1 on 7 matching bases. The CDR3 loop spans 13 amino acids. V lost 5 bases and J 3 bases, leaving 14 bases between the germline ends. CDR1 is DFQATT, CDR2 SNEGSKA, per germline (reference sequence).

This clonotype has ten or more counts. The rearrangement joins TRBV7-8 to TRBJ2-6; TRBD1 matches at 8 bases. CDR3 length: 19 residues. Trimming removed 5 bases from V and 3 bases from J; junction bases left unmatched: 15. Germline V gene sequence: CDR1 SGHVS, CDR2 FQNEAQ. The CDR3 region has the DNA TGTGCCAGCAGCCGTAGACAGGGGTCCTGGTTAGGTGGGGCCAACGTCCTGACTTTC. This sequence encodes CASSRRQGSWLGGANVLTF.

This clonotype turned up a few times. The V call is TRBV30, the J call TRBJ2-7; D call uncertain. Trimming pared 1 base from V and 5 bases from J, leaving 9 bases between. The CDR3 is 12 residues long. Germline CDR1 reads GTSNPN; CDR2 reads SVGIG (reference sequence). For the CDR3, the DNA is TGTGCCTGGAGTGATAGGACGGACGAGCAGTACTTC. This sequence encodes CAWSDRTDEQYF.

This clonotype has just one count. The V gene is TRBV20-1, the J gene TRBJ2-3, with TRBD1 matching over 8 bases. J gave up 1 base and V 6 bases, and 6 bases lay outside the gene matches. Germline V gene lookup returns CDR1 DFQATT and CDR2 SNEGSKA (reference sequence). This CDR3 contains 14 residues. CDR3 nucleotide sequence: TGCAGTGCCACGCTCAGGGGGCGCACAGATACGCAGTATTTT. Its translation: CSATLRGRTDTQYF.

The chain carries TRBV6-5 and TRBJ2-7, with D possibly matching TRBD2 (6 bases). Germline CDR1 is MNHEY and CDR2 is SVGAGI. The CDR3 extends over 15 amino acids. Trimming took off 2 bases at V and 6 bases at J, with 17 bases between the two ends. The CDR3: CASSYQEGFSSEQYF. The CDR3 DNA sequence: TGTGCCAGCAGTTACCAGGAGGGGTTCTCCAGCGAGCAGTACTTC.

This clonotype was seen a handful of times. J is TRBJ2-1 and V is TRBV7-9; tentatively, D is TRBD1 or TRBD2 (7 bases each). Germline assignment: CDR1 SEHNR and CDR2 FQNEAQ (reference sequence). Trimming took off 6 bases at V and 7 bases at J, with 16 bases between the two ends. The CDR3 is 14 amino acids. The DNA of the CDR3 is TGTGCCAGCAGTTTAAGCGGGACAGCTAATGAGCAGTTCTTC. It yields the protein CASSLSGTANEQFF. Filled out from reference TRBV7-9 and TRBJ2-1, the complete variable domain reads DTGVSQNPRHKITKRGQNVTFRCDPISEHNRLYWYRQTLGQGPEFLTYFQNEAQLEKSRLLSDRFSAERPKGSFSTLEIQRTEQGDSAMYLCASSLSGTANEQFFGPGTRLTVL.